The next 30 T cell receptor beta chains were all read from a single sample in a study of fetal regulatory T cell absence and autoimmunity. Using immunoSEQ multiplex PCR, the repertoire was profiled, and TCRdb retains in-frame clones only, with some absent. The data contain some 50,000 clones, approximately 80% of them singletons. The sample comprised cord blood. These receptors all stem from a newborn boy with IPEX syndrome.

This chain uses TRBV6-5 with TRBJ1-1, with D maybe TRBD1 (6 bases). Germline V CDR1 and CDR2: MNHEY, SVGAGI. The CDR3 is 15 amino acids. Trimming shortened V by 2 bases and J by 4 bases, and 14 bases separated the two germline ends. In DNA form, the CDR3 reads TGTGCCAGCAGTTACACAAGGGACATGGGCACTGAAGCTTTCTTT. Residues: CASSYTRDMGTEAFF.

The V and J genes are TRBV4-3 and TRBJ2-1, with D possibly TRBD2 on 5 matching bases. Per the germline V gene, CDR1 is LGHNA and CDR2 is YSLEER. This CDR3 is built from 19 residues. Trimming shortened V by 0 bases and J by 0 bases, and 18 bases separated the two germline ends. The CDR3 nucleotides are TGCGCCAGCAGCCAAGATGGGCCACTACTAGTGGGCTCCTACAATGAGCAGTTCTTC. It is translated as CASSQDGPLLVGSYNEQFF.

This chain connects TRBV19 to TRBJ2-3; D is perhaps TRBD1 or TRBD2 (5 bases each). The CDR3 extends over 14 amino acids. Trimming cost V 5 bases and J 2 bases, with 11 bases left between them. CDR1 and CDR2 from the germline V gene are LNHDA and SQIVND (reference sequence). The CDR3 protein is CASSSGTVTDTQYF. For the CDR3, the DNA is TGTGCCAGTAGTTCCGGGACGGTCACAGATACGCAGTATTTT.

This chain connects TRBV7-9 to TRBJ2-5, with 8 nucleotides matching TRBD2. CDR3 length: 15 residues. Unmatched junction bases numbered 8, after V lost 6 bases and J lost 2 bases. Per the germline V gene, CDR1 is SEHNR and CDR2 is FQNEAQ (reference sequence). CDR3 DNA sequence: TGTGCCAGCAGTCCCCTCGGGGGGGGACAAGAGACCCAGTACTTC. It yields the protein CASSPLGGGQETQYF.

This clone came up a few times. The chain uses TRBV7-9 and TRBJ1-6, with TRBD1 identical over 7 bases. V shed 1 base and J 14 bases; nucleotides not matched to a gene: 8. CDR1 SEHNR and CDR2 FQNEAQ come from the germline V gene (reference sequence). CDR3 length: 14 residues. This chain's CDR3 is CASSLGRGDLTLHF. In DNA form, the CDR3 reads TGTGCCAGCAGCTTAGGCAGGGGGGACCTCACCCTCCACTTT.

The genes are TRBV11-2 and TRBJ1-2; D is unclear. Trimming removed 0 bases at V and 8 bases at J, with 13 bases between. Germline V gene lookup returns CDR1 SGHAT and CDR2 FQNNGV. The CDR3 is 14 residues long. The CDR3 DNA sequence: TGTGCCAGCAGCTTAGAAGCGGAAGGGTGGGGCTACACCTTC. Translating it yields CASSLEAEGWGYTF.

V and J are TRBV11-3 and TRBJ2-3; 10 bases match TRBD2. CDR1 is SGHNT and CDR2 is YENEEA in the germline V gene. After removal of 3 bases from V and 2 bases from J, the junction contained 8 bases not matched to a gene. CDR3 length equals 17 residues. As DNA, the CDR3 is TGTGCCAGCAGCTTGTTAGCGGGGGGATGGATCACAGATACGCAGTATTTT. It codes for CASSLLAGGWITDTQYF.

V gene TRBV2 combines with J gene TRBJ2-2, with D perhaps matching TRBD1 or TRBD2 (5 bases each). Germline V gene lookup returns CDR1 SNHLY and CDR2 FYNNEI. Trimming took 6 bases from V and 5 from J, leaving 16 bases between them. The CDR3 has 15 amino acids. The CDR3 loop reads CASRRGELSTGELFF. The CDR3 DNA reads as TGTGCCAGCAGGAGGGGCGAACTGTCTACCGGGGAGCTGTTTTTT. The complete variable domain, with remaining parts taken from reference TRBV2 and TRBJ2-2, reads EPEVTQTPSHQVTQMGQEVILRCVPISNHLYFYWYRQILGQKVEFLVSFYNNEISEKSEIFDDQFSVERPDGSNFTLKIRSTKLEDSAMYFCASRRGELSTGELFFGEGSRLTVL.

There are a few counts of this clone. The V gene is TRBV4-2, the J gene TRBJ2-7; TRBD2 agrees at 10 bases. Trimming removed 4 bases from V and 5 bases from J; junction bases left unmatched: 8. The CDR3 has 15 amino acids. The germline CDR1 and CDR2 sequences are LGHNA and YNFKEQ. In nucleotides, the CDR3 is TGTGCCAGCAGCCCAGTGATCAGCGGGGGGGACGAGCAGTACTTC. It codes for CASSPVISGGDEQYF.

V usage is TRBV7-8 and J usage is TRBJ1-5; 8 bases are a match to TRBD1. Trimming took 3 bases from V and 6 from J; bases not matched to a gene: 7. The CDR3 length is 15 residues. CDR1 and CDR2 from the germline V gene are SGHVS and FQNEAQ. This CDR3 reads CASSFSGGVSQPQHF. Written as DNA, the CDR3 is TGTGCCAGCAGCTTCTCAGGGGGCGTTAGTCAGCCCCAGCATTTT.

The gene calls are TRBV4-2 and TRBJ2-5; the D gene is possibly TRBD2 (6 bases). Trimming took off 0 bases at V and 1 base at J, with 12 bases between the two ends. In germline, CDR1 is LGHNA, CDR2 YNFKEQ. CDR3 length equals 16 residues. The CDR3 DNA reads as TGTGCCAGCAGCCAAGAGGGCGGGATAGTCCAAGAGACCCAGTACTTC. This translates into CASSQEGGIVQETQYF.

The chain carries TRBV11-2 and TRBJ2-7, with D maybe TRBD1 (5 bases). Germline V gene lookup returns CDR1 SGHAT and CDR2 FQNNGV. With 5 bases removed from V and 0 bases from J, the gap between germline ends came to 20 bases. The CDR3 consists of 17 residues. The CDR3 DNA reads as TGTGCCAGCAGCCCCTCCTCTGTCAGGGCCCTCTCCTACGAGCAGTACTTC. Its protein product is CASSPSSVRALSYEQYF.

The CDR3 loop is CASSPIAGEVYEQYF. Written as DNA, the CDR3 is TGTGCCAGCAGCCCGATAGCGGGAGAGGTCTACGAGCAGTACTTC. The V gene is TRBV7-8, the J gene TRBJ2-7; TRBD2 matches 9 bases. V was pared by 5 bases and J by 3 bases, with 8 bases of the junction left unmatched. Germline V CDR1 and CDR2: SGHVS, FQNEAQ. This CDR3 comprises 15 residues.

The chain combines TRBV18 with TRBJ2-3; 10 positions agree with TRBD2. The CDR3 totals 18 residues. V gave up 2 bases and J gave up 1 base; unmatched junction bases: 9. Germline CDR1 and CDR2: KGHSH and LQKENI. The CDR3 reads CASSPTSGRGLGTDTQYF. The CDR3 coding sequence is TGTGCCAGCTCACCAACCAGCGGGAGGGGGTTAGGCACAGATACGCAGTATTTT.

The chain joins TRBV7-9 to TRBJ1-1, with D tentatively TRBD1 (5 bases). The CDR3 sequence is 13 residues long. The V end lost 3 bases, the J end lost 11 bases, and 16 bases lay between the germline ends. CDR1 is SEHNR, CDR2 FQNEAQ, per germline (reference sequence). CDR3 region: CASSLGGIRGAFF. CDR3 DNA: TGTGCCAGCAGCTTGGGGGGGATCCGTGGGGCTTTCTTT.

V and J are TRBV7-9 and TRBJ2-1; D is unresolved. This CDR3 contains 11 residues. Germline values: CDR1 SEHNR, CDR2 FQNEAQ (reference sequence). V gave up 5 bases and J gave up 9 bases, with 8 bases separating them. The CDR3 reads CASSPFPEQFF. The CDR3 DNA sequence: TGTGCCAGCAGCCCCTTTCCTGAGCAGTTCTTC. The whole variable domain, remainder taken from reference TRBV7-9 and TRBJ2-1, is DTGVSQNPRHKITKRGQNVTFRCDPISEHNRLYWYRQTLGQGPEFLTYFQNEAQLEKSRLLSDRFSAERPKGSFSTLEIQRTEQGDSAMYLCASSPFPEQFFGPGTRLTVL.

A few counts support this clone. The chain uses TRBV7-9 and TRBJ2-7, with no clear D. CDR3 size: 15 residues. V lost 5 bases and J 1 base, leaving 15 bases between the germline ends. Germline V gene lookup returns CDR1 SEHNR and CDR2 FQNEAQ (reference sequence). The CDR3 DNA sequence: TGTGCCAGCAGCCGTGTGACCACCTTTTCCTACGAGCAGTACTTC. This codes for CASSRVTTFSYEQYF.

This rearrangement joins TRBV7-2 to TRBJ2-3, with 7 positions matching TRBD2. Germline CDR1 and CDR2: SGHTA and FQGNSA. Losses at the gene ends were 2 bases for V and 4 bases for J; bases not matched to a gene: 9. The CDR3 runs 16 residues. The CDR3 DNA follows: TGTGCCAGCAGCTTAAGAGGTGCGGGAGTGTCAGATACGCAGTATTTT. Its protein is CASSLRGAGVSDTQYF. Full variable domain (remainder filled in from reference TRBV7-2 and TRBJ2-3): GAGVSQSPSNKVTEKGKDVELRCDPISGHTALYWYRQSLGQGLEFLIYFQGNSAPDKSGLPSDRFSAERTGGSVSTLTIQRTQQEDSAVYLCASSLRGAGVSDTQYFGPGTRLTVL.

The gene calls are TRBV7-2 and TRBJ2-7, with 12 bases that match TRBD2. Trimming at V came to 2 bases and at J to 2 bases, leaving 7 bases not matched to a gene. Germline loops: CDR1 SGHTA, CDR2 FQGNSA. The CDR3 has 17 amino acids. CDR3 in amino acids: CASSLFTSGGLPYEQYF. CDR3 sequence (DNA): TGTGCCAGCAGCTTATTTACTAGCGGGGGGCTCCCCTACGAGCAGTACTTC.

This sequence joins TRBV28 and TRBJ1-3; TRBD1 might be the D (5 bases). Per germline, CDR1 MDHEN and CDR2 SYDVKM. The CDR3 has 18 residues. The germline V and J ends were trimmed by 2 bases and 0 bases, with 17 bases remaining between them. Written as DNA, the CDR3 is TGTGCCAGCAGTTTACGGGGAGGACATCTGAGCTCTGGAAACACCATATATTTT. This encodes CASSLRGGHLSSGNTIYF.

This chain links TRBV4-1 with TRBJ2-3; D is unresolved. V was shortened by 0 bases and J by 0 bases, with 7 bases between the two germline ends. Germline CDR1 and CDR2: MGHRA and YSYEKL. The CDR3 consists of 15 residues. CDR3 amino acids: CASSQDYPSTDTQYF. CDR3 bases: TGCGCCAGCAGCCAAGACTACCCTAGCACAGATACGCAGTATTTT.

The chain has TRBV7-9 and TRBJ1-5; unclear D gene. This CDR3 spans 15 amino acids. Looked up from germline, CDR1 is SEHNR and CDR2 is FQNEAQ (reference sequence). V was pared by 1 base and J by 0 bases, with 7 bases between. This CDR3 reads CASSLDGYSNQPQHF. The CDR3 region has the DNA TGTGCCAGCAGCTTAGACGGTTATAGCAATCAGCCCCAGCATTTT.

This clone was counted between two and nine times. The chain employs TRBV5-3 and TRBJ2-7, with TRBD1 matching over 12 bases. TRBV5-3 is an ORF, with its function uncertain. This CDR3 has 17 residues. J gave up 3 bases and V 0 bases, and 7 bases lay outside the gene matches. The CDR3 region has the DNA TGTGCCAGAAGCTTGGCCGCCGGGACAGGGGGCTTCTACGAGCAGTACTTC. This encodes CARSLAAGTGGFYEQYF.

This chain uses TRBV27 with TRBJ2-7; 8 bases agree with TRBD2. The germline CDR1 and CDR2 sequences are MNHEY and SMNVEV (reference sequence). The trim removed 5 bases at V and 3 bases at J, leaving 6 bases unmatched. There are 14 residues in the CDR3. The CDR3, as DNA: TGTGCCAGCAGTCTCGGACTAGCTGGCTACGAGCAGTACTTC. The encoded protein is CASSLGLAGYEQYF.

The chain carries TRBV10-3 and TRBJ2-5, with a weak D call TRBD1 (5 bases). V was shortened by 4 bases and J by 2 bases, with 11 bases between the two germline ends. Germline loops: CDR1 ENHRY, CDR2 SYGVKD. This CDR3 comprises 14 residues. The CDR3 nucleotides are TGTGCCATCAGTGGACCCACAGGTCAAGAGACCCAGTACTTC. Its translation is CAISGPTGQETQYF.

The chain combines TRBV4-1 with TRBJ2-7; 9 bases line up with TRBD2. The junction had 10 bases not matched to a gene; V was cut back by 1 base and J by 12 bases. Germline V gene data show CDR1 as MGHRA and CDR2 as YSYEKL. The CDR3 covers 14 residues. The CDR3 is CASSQVAAGGPLYF. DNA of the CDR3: TGCGCCAGCAGCCAAGTAGCGGCGGGAGGGCCATTGTACTTC.

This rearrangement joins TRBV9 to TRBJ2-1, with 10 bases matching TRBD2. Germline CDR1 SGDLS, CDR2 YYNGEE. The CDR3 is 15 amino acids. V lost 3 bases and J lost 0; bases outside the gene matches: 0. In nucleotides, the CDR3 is TGTGCCAGCAGCGCTAGCGGGGGCTCCTACAATGAGCAGTTCTTC. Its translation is CASSASGGSYNEQFF.

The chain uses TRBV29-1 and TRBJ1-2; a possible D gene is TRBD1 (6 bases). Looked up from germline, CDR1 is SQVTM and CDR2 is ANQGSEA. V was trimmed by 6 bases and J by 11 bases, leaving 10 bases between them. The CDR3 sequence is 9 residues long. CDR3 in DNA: TGCAGCGTGAGGCAGGGGTACACCTTC. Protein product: CSVRQGYTF.

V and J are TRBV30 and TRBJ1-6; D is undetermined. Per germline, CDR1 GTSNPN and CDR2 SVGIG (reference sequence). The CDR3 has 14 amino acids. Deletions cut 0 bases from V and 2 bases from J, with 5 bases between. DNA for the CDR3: TGTGCCTGGAGTGTCCAGACCTATAATTCACCCCTCCACTTT. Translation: CAWSVQTYNSPLHF.

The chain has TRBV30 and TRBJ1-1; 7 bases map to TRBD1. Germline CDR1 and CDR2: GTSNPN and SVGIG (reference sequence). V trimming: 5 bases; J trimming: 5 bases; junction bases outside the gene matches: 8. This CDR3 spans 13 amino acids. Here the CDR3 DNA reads TGTGCCTGGTCACAGGGGCTGAGTACTGAAGCTTTCTTT. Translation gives CAWSQGLSTEAFF. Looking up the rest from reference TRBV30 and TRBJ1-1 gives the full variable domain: SQTIHQWPATLVQPVGSPLSLECTVEGTSNPNLYWYRQAAGRGLQLLFYSVGIGQISSEVPQNLSASRPQDRQFILSSKKLLLSDSGFYLCAWSQGLSTEAFFGQGTRLTVV.